This T cell receptor (beta chain) was recovered during a study of beta chain features in type 1 diabetes. This clone was seen a few times. Its antigen remains unidentified. As every portion of the isolated RNA was reverse transcribed, the sequencing read expressed TCRB transcripts. Method: immunoSEQ multiplex PCR; TCRdb's copy keeps in-frame clones and lacks some. Of about 400,000 clones in the sample, around 12% were seen once. Germline V gene data show CDR1 as MNHEY and CDR2 as SMNVEV (reference sequence). V lost 10 bases, J lost 0 bases, and 13 bases lay in between. The CDR3 runs 13 residues. Study outcomes and limitations: Moderate yet significant TCRB CDR3 shortening was seen in Type 1 diabetes patients in all four CD4+ subsets.

Sequencing was done on a sample of naive CD4+ T cells from blood. The chain couples TRBV27 to TRBJ2-7, with D perhaps matching TRBD1 (6 bases). The TCR sequence derives from a young woman with type 1 diabetes. The CDR3: CATARDTSYEQYF. DNA of the CDR3: TGTGCCACCGCTCGGGACACCTCCTACGAGCAGTACTTC.